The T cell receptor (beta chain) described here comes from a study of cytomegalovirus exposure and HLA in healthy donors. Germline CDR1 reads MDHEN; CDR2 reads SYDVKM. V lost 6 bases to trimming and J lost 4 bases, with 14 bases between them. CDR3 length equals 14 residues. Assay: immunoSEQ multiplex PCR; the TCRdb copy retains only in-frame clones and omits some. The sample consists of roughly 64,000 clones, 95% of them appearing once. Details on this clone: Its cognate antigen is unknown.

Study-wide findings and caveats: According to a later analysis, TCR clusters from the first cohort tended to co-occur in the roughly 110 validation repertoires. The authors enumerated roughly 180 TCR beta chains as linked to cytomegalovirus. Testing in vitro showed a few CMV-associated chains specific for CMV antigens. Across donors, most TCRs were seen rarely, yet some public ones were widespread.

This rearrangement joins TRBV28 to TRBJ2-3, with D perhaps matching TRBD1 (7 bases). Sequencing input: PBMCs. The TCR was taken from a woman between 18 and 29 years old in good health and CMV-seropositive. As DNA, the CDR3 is TGTGCCAGCAGCCAGGGGGGCTCACCAGATACGCAGTATTTT. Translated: CASSQGGSPDTQYF.